What follows are 20 T cell receptor beta chains derived from one specimen sequenced in a study of T cell clonality in common variable immunodeficiency. Some clones are missing from TCRdb's copy, which holds only in-frame ones; the method was immunoSEQ multiplex PCR. The data list about 66,000 clones, none observed once; over 1.5% falls to the top ten. The source material was peripheral blood mononuclear cells. These receptors came from a person aged 18-70 years in good health.

This clone has a count of ten or more. The sequence runs out 3 residues before the end of the CDR3; the remainder is reconstructed from the germline J gene. This rearrangement joins TRBV5-4 to TRBJ1-3; 10 bases line up with TRBD1. CDR1 and CDR2 (germline): SGHNT, YYREEE (reference sequence). CDR3 length equals 15 residues. Germline trimming cut 4 bases from V and 7 bases from J; bases unmatched to any gene: 8. This CDR3 is CASSMTGGNVNTIYF. The part of the CDR3 DNA that was read is TGTGCCAGCAGCATGACAGGGGGCAACGTGAACACC.

This clone turned up a few times. The read ends 3 residues shy of where the CDR3 ends; the end is completed using the germline J gene. V gene TRBV19 combines with J gene TRBJ1-5; TRBD1 aligns across 8 bases. V gave up 7 bases and J gave up 0 bases; unmatched junction bases: 14. Germline V gives CDR1 LNHDA, CDR2 SQIVND (reference sequence). The length of the CDR3 is 18 residues. The CDR3 sequence: CASNSLSDRGHSNQPQHF. The sequenced part of the CDR3 DNA is TGTGCCAGTAACTCACTCTCTGACAGGGGTCATAGCAATCAGCCC.

This clone was detected ten times or more. Read data end 3 residues before the CDR3 end; the end is taken from the germline J gene. The chain uses TRBV28 and TRBJ1-6; 8 nucleotides line up with TRBD1. The V gene's germline CDR1 is MDHEN and CDR2 SYDVKM. This CDR3 region has 16 residues. Trimming at V came to 6 bases and at J to 4 bases, leaving 8 bases not matched to a gene. The CDR3 sequence: CASSQTGAPYNSPLHF. The CDR3 DNA, read in part, is TGTGCCAGCAGCCAGACAGGGGCTCCATATAATTCACCC.

This clone showed up many times. The read terminates 3 residues before the CDR3 end, so the remaining end is supplied by the germline J gene. J is TRBJ2-2 and V is TRBV5-1; 11 nucleotides align to TRBD1. This CDR3 is built from 15 residues. Germline V gene sequence: CDR1 SGHRS, CDR2 YFSETQ. Unmatched junction bases numbered 5, after V lost 4 bases and J lost 6 bases. The sequenced part of the CDR3 DNA is TGCGCCAGCAGCCCCGGACAGGGGGCACCCGGGGAG. Translated: CASSPGQGAPGE. The whole CDR3 sequence reads CASSPGQGAPGELFF.

This clone has a count of ten or more. The read stops 3 residues short of the end of the CDR3; the missing end is completed from the germline J gene. The genes are TRBV9 and TRBJ2-3; D perhaps matches TRBD2 (5 bases). V lost 6 bases, J lost 1 base, and 9 bases lay in between. The CDR3 contains 13 residues. Germline V gives CDR1 SGDLS, CDR2 YYNGEE. The CDR3 sequence: CASTRGGTDTQYF. CDR3 DNA (partial): TGTGCCAGCACCCGGGGAGGCACAGATACG.

This clone showed up many times. Read coverage stops 3 residues before the CDR3 terminus; the germline J gene supplies the remainder. The V and J genes are TRBV5-1 and TRBJ2-7; no definite D call. CDR1 and CDR2 from the germline V gene are SGHRS and YFSETQ. The CDR3 covers 13 residues. V gave up 5 bases and J gave up 2 bases, with 11 bases separating them. CDR3 bases read: TGCGCCAGCAGTGGCCAGGTGCCCTACGAG. It is translated as CASSGQVPYE. The whole CDR3 sequence is CASSGQVPYEQYF.

There are many counts of this clone. The read stops 3 residues short of the end of the CDR3; the missing end is completed from the germline J gene. The rearrangement uses TRBV5-1 and TRBJ2-7; 10 bases are a match to TRBD1. The CDR3 runs to 14 residues. The J segment lost 4 bases and the V segment lost 4 bases, leaving 5 bases of the junction unmatched. Per germline, CDR1 SGHRS and CDR2 YFSETQ. The CDR3 DNA, read in part, is TGCGCCAGCAGCCACCGACAGGGGGCGTACGAG. This gives the protein CASSHRQGAYE. The whole CDR3 is CASSHRQGAYEQYF.

This clone was seen many times. The read comes to an end 3 residues before the CDR3 does, leaving the germline J gene to fill in the end. This chain uses TRBV5-1 with TRBJ1-1; D is undetermined. The CDR3 consists of 16 residues. V was trimmed by 1 base and J by 1 base, leaving 14 bases between them. The V gene's germline CDR1 is SGHRS and CDR2 YFSETQ. The CDR3 sequence: CASSLNSRTGNTEAFF. The CDR3 DNA, read in part, is TGCGCCAGCAGCTTGAACAGTAGGACTGGGAACACTGAA.

This clone was found many times. The read falls 3 residues short of the CDR3 end, and the missing part is taken from the germline J gene. The chain uses TRBV3-1 (or the pseudogene TRBV3-2) and TRBJ1-5, with D possibly matching TRBD1 (5 bases). Deletions cut 0 bases from V and 3 bases from J, with 12 bases between. Germline V gene data show CDR1 as LGHDT and CDR2 as YNNKEL (reference sequence). CDR3 size: 16 residues. The CDR3 bases that were read are TGTGCCAGCAGCCAAGATAACGGCAGGGTCAATCAGCCC. Its translation: CASSQDNGRVNQP. The CDR3, in full, reads CASSQDNGRVNQPQHF.

In this sample, this clone turned up many times. The sequenced CDR3 bases are TGCAGCGTTGATATAGCTAGCGGGAGTGAGACC. Residues: CSVDIASGSET. Given in full, the CDR3 is CSVDIASGSETQYF. This chain connects TRBV29-1 to TRBJ2-5; TRBD2 matches at 10 bases. The CDR3 is cut off 3 residues early in the read; its end comes from the germline J gene. This CDR3 is 14 amino acids long. The junction had 6 bases not matched to a gene; V was cut back by 3 bases and J by 5 bases. Per the germline V gene, CDR1 is SQVTM and CDR2 is ANQGSEA.

This clone was seen ten or more times. With the read ending 3 residues before the CDR3 end, the germline J gene is used to fill in that end. The chain uses TRBV20-1 and TRBJ2-7, with D possibly matching TRBD2 (7 bases). This CDR3 has 17 amino acids. Germline CDR1 is DFQATT and CDR2 is SNEGSKA (reference sequence). V was clipped by 3 bases and J by 5 bases, with 26 bases between them. The CDR3 loop reads CSARGGGKQGLRNEQYF. The CDR3 DNA, read in part, is TGCAGTGCTAGGGGAGGGGGAAAACAGGGATTAAGAAACGAG.

This clone was found many times. The CDR3 goes on 3 residues after the read ends, and that part is filled in from the germline J gene. The chain employs TRBV29-1 and TRBJ1-3, with a weak D call TRBD1 (5 bases). CDR1 and CDR2 (germline): SQVTM, ANQGSEA. Trimming stripped 6 bases from V and 4 bases from J, with 13 bases between. The CDR3 has 13 residues. The DNA read from the CDR3 is TGCAGCGTGGGACTGACCCGCGGAAACACC. The encoded protein is CSVGLTRGNT. The full CDR3 protein reads CSVGLTRGNTIYF.

This clone occurred many times. The read is 3 residues too short to cover the CDR3 end, so that end is filled in from the germline J gene. The J gene is TRBJ2-3, the V gene TRBV20-1; 8 bases are a match to TRBD1. With 6 bases clipped from V and 7 bases from J, the junction kept 6 bases outside the gene matches. This CDR3 comprises 12 residues. Per the germline V gene, CDR1 is DFQATT and CDR2 is SNEGSKA (reference sequence). The DNA read from the CDR3 is TGCAGTGCACCCGACAGGGGTAATACG. This codes for CSAPDRGNT. The CDR3 in full is CSAPDRGNTQYF.

About this clone itself: The CDR3 goes on 3 residues after the read ends, and that part is filled in from the germline J gene. This sequence joins TRBV11-3 and TRBJ2-7; 10 bases line up with TRBD2. The CDR3 loop spans 15 amino acids. With 4 bases clipped from V and 1 base from J, the junction kept 4 bases outside the gene matches. The germline V gene encodes CDR1 SGHNT and CDR2 YENEEA. The CDR3 loop is CASSSQLAGSYEQYF. Partial CDR3 DNA: TGTGCCAGCAGCTCACAACTAGCGGGGTCCTACGAG.

At least ten counts were recorded for this clone. The CDR3 end is not reached by the read, which stops 3 residues before it; the germline J gene fills it in. The J gene is TRBJ1-2, the V gene TRBV18; TRBD1 might be the D (5 bases). V lost 0 bases and J lost 2, with 7 bases in between. CDR1 KGHSH and CDR2 LQKENI come from the germline V gene. CDR3 length equals 14 residues. The CDR3 is CASSPPGGNYGYTF. The CDR3 DNA, read in part, is TGTGCCAGCTCACCACCGGGGGGGAACTATGGC.

This clone was recorded many times. The sequenced fragment ends 3 residues before the CDR3 boundary, so the rest is inferred from the germline J gene. The chain combines TRBV19 with TRBJ2-6, with 8 bases aligning to TRBD1. The length of the CDR3 is 18 residues. Germline-derived CDR1 and CDR2 are LNHDA and SQIVND (reference sequence). The trim removed 5 bases at V and 1 base at J, leaving 10 bases unmatched. The CDR3 loop is CASSPRRTGKSGANVLTF. The sequenced CDR3 bases are TGTGCCAGTAGTCCCCGCCGGACAGGGAAGTCTGGGGCCAACGTC. The complete variable domain, with remaining parts taken from reference TRBV19 and TRBJ2-6, reads DGGITQSPKYLFRKEGQNVTLSCEQNLNHDAMYWYRQDPGQGLRLIYYSQIVNDFQKGDIAEGYSVSREKKESFPLTVTSAQKNPTAFYLCASSPRRTGKSGANVLTFGAGSRLTVL.

This clone has a count of ten or more. The read is 3 residues too short to cover the CDR3 end, so that end is filled in from the germline J gene. The chain recombines TRBV6-2 or TRBV6-3 with TRBJ2-7, with TRBD1 matching 8 bases. V was pared by 4 bases and J by 2 bases, with 7 bases of the junction left unmatched. This CDR3 comprises 15 residues. Germline assignment: CDR1 MNHEY and CDR2 SVGEGT. The CDR3 reads CASSFAGGDPYEQYF. The covered CDR3 bases are TGTGCCAGCAGTTTTGCAGGGGGCGACCCCTACGAG.

This clone came up many times. The read ends 3 residues before the CDR3 terminus; that terminus is restored from the germline J gene. The rearrangement links TRBV19 to TRBJ2-7; D ambiguous. V lost 5 bases to trimming and J lost 4 bases, with 12 bases between them. CDR3 length equals 13 residues. Per the germline V gene, CDR1 is LNHDA and CDR2 is SQIVND (reference sequence). The sequenced part of the CDR3 DNA is TGTGCCAGTAGTGTCCGGGTCTCGTACGAG. The encoded protein is CASSVRVSYE. The complete CDR3 sequence is CASSVRVSYEQYF.

This clone was seen repeatedly, ten times or more. Read sequence stops 3 residues before the CDR3 end, and the germline J gene provides the missing end. The chain is built from TRBV7-8 and TRBJ2-1, with 8 bases lining up with TRBD2. The junction had 6 bases not matched to a gene; V was cut back by 2 bases and J by 3 bases. This CDR3 region has 16 residues. Germline lookup yields CDR1 SGHVS and CDR2 FQNEAQ. The sequenced part of the CDR3 DNA is TGTGCCAGCAGCTTATTAGCGGGGACTTTCTACAATGAG. Amino acid sequence: CASSLLAGTFYNE. The full CDR3 reads CASSLLAGTFYNEQFF.

This clone showed up many times. The CDR3 end falls 3 residues outside the read, so it is completed with the germline J gene. The chain employs TRBV20-1 and TRBJ2-3; TRBD2 matches 9 bases. This CDR3 is built from 16 residues. V lost 6 bases to trimming and J lost 2 bases; unmatched junction nucleotides: 12. The germline gives CDR1 DFQATT, CDR2 SNEGSKA (reference sequence). The CDR3 reads CSAYHPLAGYTDTQYF. The sequenced part of the CDR3 DNA is TGCAGTGCATATCACCCCCTAGCGGGATACACAGATACG.